The 29 T cell receptor beta chains below come from one sample, sequenced in a study of CD8 T cells in ankylosing spondylitis. Findings and caveats of the study: It appeared that ankylosing spondylitis blood was characterized by a TCR beta motif of fewer than ten highly homologous variants.

Using its own MiXCR run on the 5' RACE reads, TCRdb lists one record per CDR3 protein. The sample has hundreds of thousands of distinct CDR3 sequences, roughly 26% seen once. These receptors have no known antigen. Material: blood, either unsorted or a sorted T cell fraction (not recorded which). These receptors originate from a male donor with ankylosing spondylitis.

This clonotype appeared a few times. The chain links TRBV20-1 to TRBJ2-3; 10 bases are a match to TRBD2. The V gene end was trimmed by 2 bases and the J gene end by 5 bases; junction bases not matched to a gene: 7. From germline, CDR1 is DFQATT and CDR2 SNEGSKA (reference sequence). The CDR3 totals 15 residues. The CDR3 DNA reads as TGCAGTGCTAGAACTCTAGCGGGAGTAGGAGATACGCAGTATTTT. Its protein is CSARTLAGVGDTQYF.

This clonotype was picked up many times. The rearrangement uses TRBV9 and TRBJ2-1; 12 bases are a match to TRBD2. V lost 3 bases, J lost 5 bases, and 3 bases stayed unmatched. This CDR3 is 15 amino acids long. CDR1 is SGDLS, CDR2 YYNGEE, per germline. The CDR3: CASSGGLAGNNEQFF. The DNA for the CDR3 is TGTGCCAGCAGCGGGGGACTAGCGGGTAACAATGAGCAGTTCTTC.

The rearrangement joins TRBV27 to TRBJ1-6; D is unclear. Germline CDR1 is MNHEY and CDR2 is SMNVEV (reference sequence). V lost 5 bases, J lost 7 bases, and 12 bases lay in between. CDR3 length: 14 residues. CDR3 protein: CASSPLSSNSPLHF. As DNA, the CDR3 is TGTGCCAGCAGTCCCCTGTCCTCCAATTCACCCCTCCACTTT.

This clonotype turned up a few times. The gene calls are TRBV12-3 or TRBV12-4 and TRBJ2-5; D might be TRBD2 (6 bases). The V end lost 7 bases, the J end lost 2 bases, and 20 bases lay between the germline ends. The length of the CDR3 is 16 residues. In DNA, the CDR3 is TGTGCCAGCACCGGGGCCAAACACCGGGGGCAAGAGACCCAGTACTTC. Translating gives CASTGAKHRGQETQYF.

V and J are TRBV5-1 and TRBJ2-1; D is ambiguous. This CDR3 spans 13 amino acids. With 0 bases removed from V and 6 bases from J, the gap between germline ends came to 7 bases. Germline-derived CDR1 and CDR2 are SGHRS and YFSETQ. The CDR3: CASSLGLFNEQFF. The CDR3 nucleotides are TGCGCCAGCAGCTTGGGTTTGTTCAATGAGCAGTTCTTC.

This clonotype was seen more than once but under ten times. V gene TRBV5-1 combines with J gene TRBJ2-2; D gene uncertain. CDR1 is SGHRS, CDR2 YFSETQ, per germline. The CDR3 length is 15 residues. V was cut by 0 bases and J by 1 base, with 7 bases left in between. The CDR3 coding sequence is TGCGCCAGCAGCTTGGAGTTTCTGAACACCGGGGAGCTGTTTTTT. Translation: CASSLEFLNTGELFF.

The rearrangement links TRBV29-1 to TRBJ2-1, with TRBD2 identical over 11 bases. Germline V gene lookup returns CDR1 SQVTM and CDR2 ANQGSEA. This CDR3 has 18 residues. The ends lost 3 bases at V and 5 bases at J; junction bases unmatched: 15. Here the CDR3 DNA reads TGCAGCGTTGAGGGGGTTAGCGGGAGGGCCTATCGAAACAATGAGCAGTTCTTC. Its translation is CSVEGVSGRAYRNNEQFF.

This clonotype was seen only a few times. The V gene is TRBV11-2, the J gene TRBJ2-1; D is uncertain. The CDR3 extends over 15 amino acids. CDR1 is SGHAT, CDR2 FQNNGV, per germline. Trimming shortened V by 1 base and J by 0 bases, and 7 bases separated the two germline ends. CDR3 sequence (DNA): TGTGCCAGCAGCTTAGCCCTCAACTCCTACAATGAGCAGTTCTTC. Translation gives CASSLALNSYNEQFF.

J is TRBJ2-3 and V is TRBV10-3, with TRBD2 identical over 10 bases. CDR1 and CDR2 from the germline V gene are ENHRY and SYGVKD. V shed 5 bases, J shed 2 bases, and the junction held 1 base outside the gene matches. CDR3 size: 14 residues. CDR3 sequence: CAISTSGDTDTQYF. DNA for the CDR3: TGTGCCATCAGTACTAGCGGGGACACAGATACGCAGTATTTT.

CDR3 nucleotide sequence: TGTGCCAGCAGCTTTCAACAGGGGATAGGTGGCTACACCTTC. Protein: CASSFQQGIGGYTF. The J gene is TRBJ1-2, the V gene TRBV7-2, with 7 bases matching TRBD1. The CDR3 spans 14 residues. With 3 bases clipped from V and 7 bases from J, the junction kept 8 bases outside the gene matches. Germline CDR1 is SGHTA and CDR2 is FQGNSA.

V and J are TRBV6-1 and TRBJ2-7, with 9 nucleotides matching TRBD2. With V trimmed by 6 bases and J by 0 bases, 6 bases remained unmatched. The germline V gene has CDR1 MNHNS and CDR2 SASEGT. The CDR3 contains 15 residues. CDR3 nucleotides: TGTGCCAGCAGGGCACTAGCGGGTAGCTCCTACGAGCAGTACTTC. It encodes CASRALAGSSYEQYF.

This chain connects TRBV2 to TRBJ2-2; a possible D gene is TRBD2 (5 bases). V was pared by 6 bases and J by 7 bases, with 15 bases between. CDR3 size: 14 residues. CDR1 SNHLY and CDR2 FYNNEI come from the germline V gene. The CDR3 sequence is CASSPRRGGGELFF. The CDR3 nucleotides read TGTGCCAGCAGCCCCCGCAGAGGAGGCGGGGAGCTGTTTTTT.

This clonotype was observed a few times. The CDR3 sequence is CATSRDRSGGRGTEAFF. The CDR3 coding sequence is TGTGCCACCAGCAGAGACCGGTCAGGAGGACGGGGGACTGAAGCTTTCTTT. V gene TRBV15 combines with J gene TRBJ1-1; possible D gene TRBD1, 5 bases. V lost 0 bases and J 5 bases, leaving 19 bases between the germline ends. In germline, CDR1 is LNHNV, CDR2 YYDKDF (reference sequence). The CDR3 contains 17 residues.

This clonotype came up a few times. This chain links TRBV18 with TRBJ2-3; 7 nucleotides match TRBD2. Germline loops: CDR1 KGHSH, CDR2 LQKENI. Trimming cost V 0 bases and J 6 bases; bases outside gene matches: 12. The CDR3 contains 17 residues. The CDR3 sequence: CASSPPRVVAGSDTQYF. In DNA, the CDR3 is TGTGCCAGCTCACCACCCCGTGTGGTAGCGGGCAGCGATACGCAGTATTTT.

This clonotype was picked up many times. CDR3 protein: CSAREGGSNQPQHF. CDR3 nucleotide sequence: TGCAGTGCTAGGGAAGGGGGGAGCAATCAGCCCCAGCATTTT. The rearrangement joins TRBV20-1 to TRBJ1-5; possible D gene TRBD1, 6 bases. CDR1 is DFQATT, CDR2 SNEGSKA, per germline (reference sequence). The V end was cut by 3 bases, the J end by 1 base, with 10 bases between. The CDR3 length is 14 residues.

The gene calls are TRBV19 and TRBJ1-5; perhaps TRBD1 as D (6 bases). V lost 3 bases and J lost 4, with 13 bases in between. Germline CDR1 reads LNHDA; CDR2 reads SQIVND (reference sequence). The CDR3 is 15 residues long. The CDR3 DNA follows: TGTGCCAGTAGTATGGGAGGGCAGGGGAATCAGCCCCAGCATTTT. This encodes CASSMGGQGNQPQHF. Using reference TRBV19 and TRBJ1-5 for the parts outside the CDR3, the full variable domain is DGGITQSPKYLFRKEGQNVTLSCEQNLNHDAMYWYRQDPGQGLRLIYYSQIVNDFQKGDIAEGYSVSREKKESFPLTVTSAQKNPTAFYLCASSMGGQGNQPQHFGDGTRLSIL.

This clonotype has just a few counts. V and J are TRBV10-3 and TRBJ1-1; a weak D match, TRBD1 (5 bases). The V and J ends lost 3 bases and 1 base respectively, with 9 bases between them. CDR3 length: 14 amino acids. Germline-derived CDR1 and CDR2 are ENHRY and SYGVKD. This chain's CDR3 is CAISDTGENTEAFF. CDR3 bases: TGTGCCATCAGTGATACAGGCGAGAACACTGAAGCTTTCTTT.

The chain joins TRBV20-1 to TRBJ2-5, with D possibly being TRBD2 (6 bases). V lost 2 bases and J 14 bases, leaving 15 bases between the germline ends. The CDR3 runs to 11 residues. CDR1 and CDR2 (germline): DFQATT, SNEGSKA (reference sequence). CDR3 coding DNA: TGCAGTGCTAGAAACCGGGACTTAATCTACTTC. The encoded protein is CSARNRDLIYF.

The V call is TRBV29-1, the J call TRBJ2-1; TRBD1 matches 9 bases. V lost 7 bases, J lost 5 bases, and 9 bases stayed unmatched. CDR1 is SQVTM and CDR2 is ANQGSEA in the germline V gene. CDR3 length equals 14 residues. This CDR3 is CSAPRDRANNEQFF. The CDR3 DNA is TGCAGCGCCCCTCGGGACAGGGCTAACAATGAGCAGTTCTTC.

There are a few counts of this clonotype. The chain employs TRBV20-1 and TRBJ1-1, with D hard to call. Trimming pared 6 bases from V and 1 base from J, leaving 12 bases between. The CDR3 spans 13 residues. The germline gives CDR1 DFQATT, CDR2 SNEGSKA (reference sequence). For the CDR3, the DNA is TGCAGTGCCGAAAGGTCCCCGAACACTGAAGCTTTCTTT. This encodes CSAERSPNTEAFF.

This clonotype was observed a few times. The rearrangement joins TRBV6-5 to TRBJ2-1; D not certain. CDR1 and CDR2 (germline): MNHEY, SVGAGI. The CDR3 runs 16 residues. Trimming removed 4 bases from V and 0 bases from J, with 13 bases in between. The CDR3 DNA reads as TGTGCCAGCAGTTCCCTAGTTTCCGGCTCCTACAATGAGCAGTTCTTC. It is translated as CASSSLVSGSYNEQFF.

The chain links TRBV20-1 to TRBJ1-2, with D possibly being TRBD1 (6 bases). The CDR3 is 14 amino acids. CDR1 is DFQATT and CDR2 is SNEGSKA in the germline V gene (reference sequence). V lost 6 bases and J lost 8, with 22 bases in between. The CDR3 DNA reads TGCAGTGCCGTGGGGGGCAGCTCCGCAGGGGGCTACACCTTC. Its translation is CSAVGGSSAGGYTF.

The rearrangement links TRBV10-3 to TRBJ2-7, with 8 bases aligning to TRBD2. Trimming removed 6 bases from V and 3 bases from J; junction bases left unmatched: 7. CDR1 is ENHRY and CDR2 is SYGVKD in the germline V gene. The CDR3 loop spans 14 amino acids. For the CDR3, the DNA is TGTGCCATCAGGGAGGGACTAGGATACTACGAGCAGTACTTC. This encodes CAIREGLGYYEQYF.

The chain carries TRBV5-1 and TRBJ2-1, with D tentatively TRBD1 (5 bases). The V gene lost 1 base and the J gene lost 8 bases, with 10 bases spanning the gap. The CDR3 totals 13 residues. In germline, CDR1 is SGHRS, CDR2 YFSETQ. Here the CDR3 reads CASSLNRGYEQFF. The CDR3 DNA is TGCGCCAGCAGCTTGAATAGGGGATATGAGCAGTTCTTC.

This chain connects TRBV27 to TRBJ1-5, with 12 nucleotides matching TRBD1. Germline V gene lookup returns CDR1 MNHEY and CDR2 SMNVEV (reference sequence). The CDR3 is 16 residues long. J was trimmed by 3 bases and V by 5 bases; bases with no gene match: 5. The DNA of the CDR3 is TGTGCCAGCAGTACGGGACAGGGGGCCTCCAATCAGCCCCAGCATTTT. Its protein product is CASSTGQGASNQPQHF.

The chain recombines TRBV12-3 or TRBV12-4 with TRBJ2-3; D may be TRBD2 (6 bases). This CDR3 comprises 18 residues. The V and J ends lost 6 bases and 0 bases respectively, with 22 bases between them. The CDR3 sequence: CASSDLRGKLASTDTQYF. The CDR3 DNA follows: TGTGCCAGCAGCGACCTTCGAGGGAAACTAGCTAGCACAGATACGCAGTATTTT.

Regarding this clonotype: A junction end diverges from the germline sequence, so it may reflect a read error. The chain carries TRBV3-1 and TRBJ2-1; 10 bases agree with TRBD1. This CDR3 is built from 15 residues. CDR1 LGHDT and CDR2 YNNKEL come from the germline V gene (reference sequence). The CDR3 loop is CATSRGQGPYNEQFF. CDR3 coding DNA: TGTGCCACCAGCCGGGGACAGGGGCCCTACAATGAGCAGTTCTTC.

There are a few counts of this clonotype. The V gene is TRBV29-1, the J gene TRBJ2-3; possible D gene TRBD1, 6 bases. Germline assignment: CDR1 SQVTM and CDR2 ANQGSEA. This CDR3 spans 14 amino acids. The V and J ends lost 7 bases and 4 bases respectively, with 18 bases between them. The CDR3 bases are TGCAGCGCCTCGATTGGGGGCAGGTCAGATACGCAGTATTTT. It yields the protein CSASIGGRSDTQYF.

At least ten counts were recorded for this clonotype. The J gene is TRBJ2-5, the V gene TRBV5-1, with unresolved D. Trimming took off 0 bases at V and 5 bases at J, with 11 bases between the two ends. Per the germline V gene, CDR1 is SGHRS and CDR2 is YFSETQ. CDR3 length: 14 amino acids. CDR3 loop: CASSLGPKAETQYF. CDR3 DNA: TGCGCCAGCAGCTTGGGACCAAAAGCGGAGACCCAGTACTTC.